These 13 T cell receptor beta chains share one sample of origin, sequenced in a study of OX40 agonist ivuxolimab in advanced cancers. The table came from immunoSEQ multiplex PCR; TCRdb's copy has only in-frame clones and leaves some out. The sample includes about 88,000 clones, around 85% of them seen just once. The sample here was CD4+ or CD8+ T cells sorted from blood, taken in a trial of the OX40 agonist ivuxolimab. These receptors were taken from an adult with an advanced solid tumor such as melanoma, head and neck, liver or kidney cancer.

The CDR3 sequence: CASSLVSGASSYEQYF. The CDR3 DNA reads TGTGCCAGCAGCTTAGTTTCGGGAGCTTCCTCCTACGAGCAGTACTTC. The chain uses TRBV7-2 and TRBJ2-7; D perhaps matches TRBD2 (6 bases). The CDR3 is made up of 16 amino acids. Trimming took 1 base from V and 0 from J, leaving 13 bases between them. CDR1 is SGHTA, CDR2 FQGNSA, per germline.

The V and J genes are TRBV18 and TRBJ1-1; tentatively, D is TRBD1 (5 bases). Germline CDR1 is KGHSH and CDR2 is LQKENI. The V end lost 5 bases, the J end lost 5 bases, and 12 bases lay between the germline ends. This CDR3 comprises 13 residues. The CDR3 sequence: CASSMGVETEAFF. CDR3 sequence (DNA): TGTGCCAGCTCAATGGGGGTGGAAACTGAAGCTTTCTTT. Together with reference TRBV18 and TRBJ1-1, the CDR3 gives the full variable domain: NAGVMQNPRHLVRRRGQEARLRCSPMKGHSHVYWYRQLPEEGLKFMVYLQKENIIDESGMPKERFSAEFPKEGPSILRIQQVVRGDSAAYFCASSMGVETEAFFGQGTRLTVV.

J is TRBJ1-2 and V is TRBV5-1, with D perhaps TRBD1 (5 bases). The CDR3 loop spans 16 amino acids. Germline CDR1 is SGHRS and CDR2 is YFSETQ. V was cut by 4 bases and J by 4 bases, with 20 bases left in between. The CDR3 coding sequence is TGCGCCAGCAGCGCAGGATCTAGGGGCGTAAGCTATGGCTACACCTTC. This encodes CASSAGSRGVSYGYTF.

The chain uses TRBV28 and TRBJ2-1, with 10 positions matching TRBD2. The germline V gene has CDR1 MDHEN and CDR2 SYDVKM. J lost 8 bases, V lost 1 base, and 5 bases had no gene match. The CDR3 spans 15 residues. CDR3 DNA sequence: TGTGCCAGCAGTTTATCGCTAGCGGGAGAATATGAGCAGTTCTTC. Encoded protein: CASSLSLAGEYEQFF.

The chain recombines TRBV28 with TRBJ2-5; D tentatively reads TRBD1 or TRBD2 (5 bases each). In germline, CDR1 is MDHEN, CDR2 SYDVKM. Deletions cut 4 bases from V and 2 bases from J, with 20 bases between. This CDR3 has 17 amino acids. This chain's CDR3 is CASSSLEGSLFQETQYF. The DNA of the CDR3 is TGTGCCAGCAGTTCACTAGAGGGGTCACTATTTCAAGAGACCCAGTACTTC.

The rearrangement links TRBV28 to TRBJ1-1; no clear D. Between the trimmed V and J ends, which lost 5 bases and 6 bases, there was a span of 16 bases. Germline CDR1 MDHEN, CDR2 SYDVKM. There are 14 residues in the CDR3. The CDR3 here is CASSQNGRVPEAFF. Here the CDR3 DNA reads TGTGCCAGCAGTCAAAACGGGCGCGTCCCTGAAGCTTTCTTT.

This sequence joins TRBV9 and TRBJ1-4; D not resolved. The CDR3 extends over 15 amino acids. V was pared by 0 bases and J by 8 bases, with 14 bases between. Germline assignment: CDR1 SGDLS and CDR2 YYNGEE. The CDR3 sequence: CASSVGRVNGEKLFF. CDR3 DNA: TGTGCCAGCAGCGTAGGACGGGTCAATGGGGAAAAACTGTTTTTT. The variable domain in full, completed from reference TRBV9 and TRBJ1-4, reads DSGVTQTPKHLITATGQRVTLRCSPRSGDLSVYWYQQSLDQGLQFLIQYYNGEERAKGNILERFSAQQFPDLHSELNLSSLELGDSALYFCASSVGRVNGEKLFFGSGTQLSVL.

This chain links TRBV14 with TRBJ2-2; possibly TRBD1 for D (8 bases). Between the trimmed V and J ends, which lost 4 bases and 6 bases, there was a span of 21 bases. The CDR3 is made up of 17 amino acids. Germline CDR1 reads SGHDN; CDR2 reads FVKESK. CDR3 nucleotides: TGTGCCAGCAGCCGCCACAGGGGGAGGGGAGCGTCCGGGGAGCTGTTTTTT. It is translated as CASSRHRGRGASGELFF. Using reference TRBV14 and TRBJ2-2 for the parts outside the CDR3, the full variable domain is EAGVTQFPSHSVIEKGQTVTLRCDPISGHDNLYWYRRVMGKEIKFLLHFVKESKQDESGMPNNRFLAERTGGTYSTLKVQPAELEDSGVYFCASSRHRGRGASGELFFGEGSRLTVL.

The gene calls are TRBV11-2 and TRBJ2-2; D might be TRBD1 (6 bases). Germline CDR1 SGHAT, CDR2 FQNNGV. With 1 base removed from V and 3 bases from J, the gap between germline ends came to 12 bases. The CDR3 runs 16 residues. DNA of the CDR3: TGTGCCAGCAGCTTAGGTCTACAGGGATACACCGGGGAGCTGTTTTTT. As protein: CASSLGLQGYTGELFF.

The V gene is TRBV2, the J gene TRBJ2-2; D is possibly TRBD1 or TRBD2 (5 bases each). This CDR3 is built from 14 residues. V lost 4 bases and J lost 4, with 10 bases in between. The V gene's germline CDR1 is SNHLY and CDR2 FYNNEI. CDR3: CASSVSGRTGELFF. CDR3 nucleotide sequence: TGTGCCAGCAGTGTGTCGGGGCGCACCGGGGAGCTGTTTTTT.

The chain has TRBV7-2 and TRBJ2-1, with D possibly matching TRBD2 (6 bases). Per the germline V gene, CDR1 is SGHTA and CDR2 is FQGNSA. The CDR3 is 14 amino acids. Trimming shortened V by 2 bases and J by 3 bases, and 8 bases separated the two germline ends. In DNA, the CDR3 is TGTGCCAGCAGCTTACGGGAGCGCTACAATGAGCAGTTCTTC. This encodes CASSLRERYNEQFF. The full variable domain, its missing parts supplied by reference TRBV7-2 and TRBJ2-1, is GAGVSQSPSNKVTEKGKDVELRCDPISGHTALYWYRQSLGQGLEFLIYFQGNSAPDKSGLPSDRFSAERTGGSVSTLTIQRTQQEDSAVYLCASSLRERYNEQFFGPGTRLTVL.

As concerns this clone: Germline is not matched at one junction end, which may reflect a read error. The gene calls are TRBV29-1 and TRBJ1-2; D unresolved. The CDR3 runs to 11 residues. Germline-derived CDR1 and CDR2 are SQVTM and ANQGSEA. CDR3 residues: CSVEDRATYHF. CDR3 bases: TGCAGCGTAGAAGACCGGGCCACGTACCACTTC.

The table lists this clone with a count of one. This chain connects TRBV27 to TRBJ1-1; D is perhaps TRBD1 (6 bases). The CDR3 is made up of 17 amino acids. V lost 2 bases to trimming and J lost 0 bases, with 16 bases between them. CDR1 MNHEY and CDR2 SMNVEV come from the germline V gene (reference sequence). The CDR3 protein is CASSLGGAEGVNTEAFF. The CDR3 coding sequence is TGTGCCAGCAGTTTAGGGGGGGCAGAAGGGGTGAACACTGAAGCTTTCTTT.